Listed here is a single T cell receptor beta chain. Trimming removed 7 bases from V and 2 bases from J; junction bases left unmatched: 5. The CDR3 covers 15 residues. Germline V gives CDR1 SGHVS, CDR2 FNYEAQ. Some clones are missing from TCRdb's copy, which holds only in-frame ones; the method was immunoSEQ multiplex PCR. The sample lists about 240,000 clones; about nine tenths were seen once. This sample stems from a study of blood T cell repertoires in COVID-19. Study context: T cells, B-cell-depleted T cells, or PBMCs supplied cDNA or gDNA.

This TCR derives from a man in his 60s with acute or convalescent COVID-19. The chain has TRBV7-6 and TRBJ2-5, with 12 bases lining up with TRBD2. The sample was peripheral blood. The CDR3: CASTGTSGLQETQYF. The DNA of the CDR3 is TGTGCCAGCACCGGGACTAGCGGGCTTCAAGAGACCCAGTACTTC.